One and the same sample provided the 20 T cell receptor beta chains below, sequenced in a study of technical replicates of blood from a few donors. Some clones are missing from TCRdb's copy, which holds only in-frame ones; the method was immunoSEQ multiplex PCR. The sample contains 60,000 to 90,000 clones, about 95% of which appear only once. The specimen was T cells isolated from PBMCs. Every receptor here comes from a human donor in good health.

In nucleotides, the CDR3 is TGTGCCTGGAGTGTAGTGTCAGGAGGGGAAGTACGGGCTTTCTTT. Its protein product is CAWSVVSGGEVRAFF. The rearrangement joins TRBV30 to TRBJ1-1; tentative D call: TRBD1 (5 bases). This CDR3 contains 15 residues. Germline V gene sequence: CDR1 GTSNPN, CDR2 SVGIG (reference sequence). Trimming took off 0 bases at V and 11 bases at J, with 22 bases between the two ends.

Notes on this clone: The junction departs from germline at one end; a sequencing error may be responsible. V gene TRBV29-1 combines with J gene TRBJ1-2; tentative D call: TRBD1 (6 bases). The germline V gene has CDR1 SQVTM and CDR2 ANQGSEA. This CDR3 spans 12 amino acids. The CDR3 here is CSVEGQNYGYTF. The CDR3 DNA reads TGCAGCGTCGAAGGACAGAACTATGGCTACACCTTC.

V gene TRBV13 combines with J gene TRBJ2-7; D is ambiguous. CDR1 and CDR2 from the germline V gene are PRHDT and FYEKMQ (reference sequence). V lost 3 bases to trimming and J lost 1 base, with 7 bases between them. This CDR3 is built from 13 residues. The CDR3 region is CASSLVLSYEQYF. The CDR3 DNA is TGTGCCAGCAGCTTGGTACTTTCCTACGAGCAGTACTTC.

The rearrangement uses TRBV4-1 and TRBJ2-1, with 9 bases fitting TRBD2. J gave up 2 bases and V 0 bases, and 8 bases lay outside the gene matches. Germline V gene lookup returns CDR1 MGHRA and CDR2 YSYEKL. The CDR3 has 18 residues. CDR3 nucleotide sequence: TGCGCCAGCAGCCAAGATTTATCGCGGGGGGGGCCCTACAATGAGCAGTTCTTC. It translates to CASSQDLSRGGPYNEQFF.

This clone was found once. The chain has TRBV7-8 and TRBJ2-7, with TRBD1 identical over 7 bases. This CDR3 spans 15 amino acids. The germline CDR1 and CDR2 sequences are SGHVS and FQNEAQ. The trim removed 3 bases at V and 2 bases at J, leaving 7 bases unmatched. The CDR3 bases are TGTGCCAGCAGCTTTAGACGGGACAGACCCTACGAGCAGTACTTC. Its protein product is CASSFRRDRPYEQYF. Filled out from reference TRBV7-8 and TRBJ2-7, the complete variable domain reads GAGVSQSPRYKVAKRGQDVALRCDPISGHVSLFWYQQALGQGPEFLTYFQNEAQLDKSGLPSDRFFAERPEGSVSTLKIQRTQQEDSAVYLCASSFRRDRPYEQYFGPGTRLTVT.

V gene TRBV19 combines with J gene TRBJ2-3; 7 bases are shared with TRBD2. The CDR3 has 16 residues. V trimming: 4 bases; J trimming: 1 base; junction bases outside the gene matches: 8. Germline lookup yields CDR1 LNHDA and CDR2 SQIVND (reference sequence). CDR3 sequence: CASSTSLGGGTDTQYF. In DNA form, the CDR3 reads TGTGCCAGTAGTACTTCTTTGGGGGGGGGCACAGATACGCAGTATTTT. The whole variable domain, filled in from reference TRBV19 and TRBJ2-3, reads DGGITQSPKYLFRKEGQNVTLSCEQNLNHDAMYWYRQDPGQGLRLIYYSQIVNDFQKGDIAEGYSVSREKKESFPLTVTSAQKNPTAFYLCASSTSLGGGTDTQYFGPGTRLTVL.

This chain uses TRBV9 with TRBJ2-1, with TRBD1 identical over 8 bases. The V gene's germline CDR1 is SGDLS and CDR2 YYNGEE. V dropped 5 bases and J dropped 6; count of bases not matched to a gene: 4. This CDR3 has 13 amino acids. The CDR3 sequence: CASSRQGRNEQFF. CDR3 DNA sequence: TGTGCCAGCAGTAGACAGGGGCGCAATGAGCAGTTCTTC.

This chain uses TRBV2 with TRBJ2-5; D remains unclear. This CDR3 is built from 13 residues. Germline lookup yields CDR1 SNHLY and CDR2 FYNNEI. Trimming left V 1 base short and J 8 bases short, with 11 bases between. In DNA form, the CDR3 reads TGTGCCAGCAGTGAAGGCCTAGAGCGAACCCAGTACTTC. It is translated as CASSEGLERTQYF.

The chain recombines TRBV19 with TRBJ2-1, with D possibly matching TRBD1 (6 bases). The ends were cut back, 10 bases at V and 9 bases at J, with 16 bases in the middle. This CDR3 comprises 12 residues. Germline assignment: CDR1 LNHDA and CDR2 SQIVND (reference sequence). Here the CDR3 reads CATGFRGSEQFF. CDR3 nucleotides: TGTGCCACCGGGTTCAGGGGATCTGAGCAGTTCTTC.

The chain links TRBV7-6 to TRBJ2-1, with 9 bases that match TRBD1. The CDR3 totals 16 residues. The J segment lost 3 bases and the V segment lost 1 base, leaving 4 bases of the junction unmatched. Germline CDR1 and CDR2: SGHVS and FNYEAQ. The chain's CDR3 is CASSLDGTGNYNEQFF. CDR3 nucleotide sequence: TGTGCCAGCAGCTTAGACGGGACAGGGAACTACAATGAGCAGTTCTTC.

This sequence joins TRBV5-4 and TRBJ1-1, with D unclear. V gave up 0 bases and J gave up 2 bases, with 11 bases separating them. Germline V gene data show CDR1 as SGHNT and CDR2 as YYREEE (reference sequence). This CDR3 comprises 15 residues. CDR3 DNA: TGTGCCAGCAGCTTGGGACTTCGGGATAACACTGAAGCTTTCTTT. It codes for CASSLGLRDNTEAFF.

The V call is TRBV5-1, the J call TRBJ2-1; a possible D gene is TRBD2 (5 bases). Trimming removed 5 bases from V and 2 bases from J, with 11 bases in between. The CDR3 runs to 14 residues. From germline, CDR1 is SGHRS and CDR2 YFSETQ. CDR3 bases: TGCGCCAGCAGGCTAGCCCTCCCCTACAATGAGCAGTTCTTC. Residues: CASRLALPYNEQFF.

V and J are TRBV19 and TRBJ2-7; TRBD2 matches at 9 bases. The CDR3 spans 16 residues. Germline CDR1 LNHDA, CDR2 SQIVND (reference sequence). Trimming removed 3 bases from V and 2 bases from J; junction bases left unmatched: 8. The CDR3 DNA reads TGTGCCAGTAGTATCCCCTCCGCGGGGGGGACCTACGAGCAGTACTTC. Translation: CASSIPSAGGTYEQYF. Together with reference TRBV19 and TRBJ2-7, the CDR3 gives the full variable domain: DGGITQSPKYLFRKEGQNVTLSCEQNLNHDAMYWYRQDPGQGLRLIYYSQIVNDFQKGDIAEGYSVSREKKESFPLTVTSAQKNPTAFYLCASSIPSAGGTYEQYFGPGTRLTVT.

The chain recombines TRBV4-1 with TRBJ1-5; TRBD1 matches 8 bases. Germline V lookup: CDR1 MGHRA, CDR2 YSYEKL. V lost 4 bases, J lost 3 bases, and 8 bases stayed unmatched. This CDR3 comprises 16 residues. CDR3 DNA sequence: TGCGCCAGCAGCCCTCCAACGGGACAGGCCAATCAGCCCCAGCATTTT. Amino acid sequence: CASSPPTGQANQPQHF.

The genes are TRBV5-6 and TRBJ2-5; 13 nucleotides align to TRBD2. CDR1 and CDR2 (germline): SGHDT, YYEEEE. With V trimmed by 1 base and J by 5 bases, 8 bases remained unmatched. The CDR3 contains 17 residues. CDR3 loop: CASSLTSGGARWETQYF. As DNA, the CDR3 is TGTGCCAGCAGCTTGACTAGCGGGGGGGCCCGGTGGGAGACCCAGTACTTC. Variable domain in full (rest from reference TRBV5-6 and TRBJ2-5): DAGVTQSPTHLIKTRGQQVTLRCSPKSGHDTVSWYQQALGQGPQFIFQYYEEEERQRGNFPDRFSGHQFPNYSSELNVNALLLGDSALYLCASSLTSGGARWETQYFGPGTRLLVL.

This clone was counted only a few times. The chain carries TRBV11-2 and TRBJ1-1, with D tentatively TRBD1 (5 bases). CDR1 SGHAT and CDR2 FQNNGV come from the germline V gene. Trimming pared 5 bases from V and 10 bases from J, leaving 23 bases between. CDR3 length: 15 residues. CDR3 region: CASSASPRDGGRAFF. The CDR3 region has the DNA TGTGCCAGCAGCGCGAGCCCGCGGGACGGAGGACGAGCTTTCTTT.

This chain links TRBV11-2 with TRBJ1-1; D is undetermined. The CDR3 runs to 14 residues. The V gene lost 5 bases and the J gene lost 2 bases, with 12 bases spanning the gap. CDR1 and CDR2 from the germline V gene are SGHAT and FQNNGV. The chain's CDR3 is CASSARTGNTEAFF. As DNA, the CDR3 is TGTGCCAGCAGCGCCCGGACGGGAAACACTGAAGCTTTCTTT. Full variable domain (missing parts from reference TRBV11-2 and TRBJ1-1): EAGVAQSPRYKIIEKRQSVAFWCNPISGHATLYWYQQILGQGPKLLIQFQNNGVVDDSQLPKDRFSAERLKGVDSTLKIQPAKLEDSAVYLCASSARTGNTEAFFGQGTRLTVV.

The chain couples TRBV4-1 to TRBJ2-1; TRBD1 aligns across 10 bases. The CDR3 has 14 residues. The V and J ends lost 4 bases and 6 bases, in that order; junction bases with no gene match: 3. The germline CDR1 and CDR2 sequences are MGHRA and YSYEKL. Here the CDR3 DNA reads TGCGCCAGCAGCCGGGACAGGGGTAGCAATGAGCAGTTCTTC. Its protein is CASSRDRGSNEQFF.

The V call is TRBV13, the J call TRBJ2-7; 9 bases match TRBD2. V shed 3 bases and J 0 bases; nucleotides not matched to a gene: 18. The CDR3 is 20 residues long. Germline V gene lookup returns CDR1 PRHDT and CDR2 FYEKMQ (reference sequence). The CDR3 protein is CASSFKFGEIAGEISYEQYF. The CDR3 coding sequence is TGTGCCAGCAGCTTTAAGTTTGGGGAAATAGCGGGAGAAATCTCCTACGAGCAGTACTTC.

The chain is built from TRBV29-1 and TRBJ1-1; D uncertain. This CDR3 has 13 amino acids. Per germline, CDR1 SQVTM and CDR2 ANQGSEA. V was trimmed by 6 bases and J by 6 bases, leaving 17 bases between them. The DNA for the CDR3 is TGCAGCGTCGGATGGAGGCTCGTGTCTGAAGCTTTCTTT. This codes for CSVGWRLVSEAFF.